The rows below give T cell receptor beta chains drawn from one sample of a study of PD-L1 blockade in urothelial cancer. Repertoires were generated with immunoSEQ multiplex PCR, while TCRdb's copy carries only in-frame clones and drops some. This table has some 52,000 clones, about three quarters appearing once. Sequencing was performed on PBMCs, taken around atezolizumab (anti-PD-L1) treatment. The receptor set was obtained from a man in his 70s with urothelial cancer. Both conserved end residues are part of each CDR3. The D gene is left open where the match is weak. Size tells how often a clone was seen (once, few, many) or the class of an expanded clone, and some rows leave it out.

abundance	j_gene	v_gene	d_gene	CDR3nt	CDR3aa
NA	TRBJ2-3	TRBV7-2	NA	TGTGCCAGCAGCATAAGCACAGATACGCAGTATTTT	CASSISTDTQYF
NA	TRBJ2-2	TRBV5-1	NA	TGCGCCAGCAGCCTAGACCCCATCGACACCGGGGAGCTGTTTTTT	CASSLDPIDTGELFF
NA	TRBJ2-3	TRBV10-2	NA	TGCGCCAGCAGTGTCGGTGGGGGGATTAGCACAGATACGCAGTATTTT	CASSVGGGISTDTQYF
NA	TRBJ1-5	TRBV4-3	TRBD1	TGCGCCAGCAGCCAAGACGGCGGCAGGGGGACGCCCCAGCATTTT	CASSQDGGRGTPQHF
NA	TRBJ2-3	TRBV9	NA	TGTGCCAGCAGTGAGGAGGGGAGCACAGATACGCAGTATTTT	CASSEEGSTDTQYF
NA	TRBJ2-7	TRBV28	NA	TGTGCCAGCAGTTTAGGGACCGGGACTGAGATCACCGAGTACTTC	CASSLGTGTEITEYF
NA	TRBJ2-7	TRBV7-3	NA	TGTGCCAGCAGCCCAGGGGCCGCTGAAAGCTACGAGCAGTACTTC	CASSPGAAESYEQYF
NA	TRBJ2-1	TRBV27	TRBD2	TGTGCCAGCAGTTTAGCGGGAGGTGAGCAGTTCTTC	CASSLAGGEQFF
medium-sized	TRBJ1-6	TRBV7-9	TRBD1	TGTGCCAGCAGATCGGGACAGGGGGCAGGCTCCTATAATTCACCCCTCCACTTT	CASRSGQGAGSYNSPLHF
few	TRBJ2-1	TRBV29-1	TRBD2	TGCAGCGCCCCGGGACTAGCGGGACCAGGGCAAGGTGAGCAGTTCTTC	CSAPGLAGPGQGEQFF
NA	TRBJ2-6	TRBV14	NA	TGTGCCAGCAGCACAGGATGGGTGTCTGGGGCCAACGTCCTGACTTTC	CASSTGWVSGANVLTF
NA	TRBJ2-3	TRBV19	NA	TGTGCCAGTAGTATGCAGCTGCCGGGTAAGGCAGATACGCAGTATTTT	CASSMQLPGKADTQYF
NA	TRBJ2-1	TRBV5-1	TRBD1	TGCGCCAGCAGCTTGGGGACAGGGACCAATGAGCAGTTCTTC	CASSLGTGTNEQFF
NA	TRBJ2-5	TRBV2	NA	TGTGCCAGCAGTGGGGGGGGCCGGGCCGTTATAGGGACCCAGTACTTC	CASSGGGRAVIGTQYF
few	TRBJ2-2	TRBV19	NA	TGTGCCAGTACCGCTAGCGCCGGGGAGCTGTTTTTT	CASTASAGELFF
NA	TRBJ1-2	TRBV7-2	TRBD1	TGTGCCAGCAGCTTAGTCCCGGGACAGGGTTATGGCTACACCTTC	CASSLVPGQGYGYTF
NA	TRBJ2-2	TRBV9	TRBD2	TGTGCCAGCAGCCCCCGAGCGGGAGGGGTTCCCGGGGAGCTGTTTTTT	CASSPRAGGVPGELFF
few	TRBJ2-3	TRBV10-3	TRBD1	TGTGCCATCAGTGGGGGACAGGGGGCCGTAGATACGCAGTATTTT	CAISGGQGAVDTQYF
NA	TRBJ2-5	TRBV10-3	TRBD2	TGTGCCACCGGACTAGCGGGGGATGTAGAGACCCAGTACTTC	CATGLAGDVETQYF
NA	TRBJ2-3	TRBV4-1	TRBD2	TGCGCCAGCAGCCGGGCCGGTCTAGCGGGGAGCACAGATACGCAGTATTTT	CASSRAGLAGSTDTQYF
NA	TRBJ1-1	TRBV10-2	NA	TGCGCCAGCAGGTCCGGGACAACTAACACTGAAGCTTTCTTT	CASRSGTTNTEAFF
NA	TRBJ2-2	TRBV19	TRBD2	TGTGCCAGTAGTATAGAACTAGCGGGGATCAACACCGGGGAGCTGTTTTTT	CASSIELAGINTGELFF
NA	TRBJ2-3	TRBV9	NA	TGTGCCAGCAGCCCCCGACACAGCACAGATACGCAGTATTTT	CASSPRHSTDTQYF
NA	TRBJ2-3	TRBV7-8	NA	TGTGCCAGCAGCCCACGGACTTCTTCCCCCACAGATACGCAGTATTTT	CASSPRTSSPTDTQYF
NA	TRBJ1-1	TRBV27	TRBD1	TGTGCCAGCAGTTTGAGGGGACAGGGAGTCACTGAAGCTTTCTTT	CASSLRGQGVTEAFF
NA	TRBJ2-5	TRBV5-6	TRBD1	TGTGCCAGCAGCTTCCCCGACAGGGCCGGGGAGACCCAGTACTTC	CASSFPDRAGETQYF
NA	TRBJ2-3	TRBV11-3	TRBD2	TGTGCCAGGAATCGGGCGGGAGGGCGCGGCACAGATACGCAGTATTTT	CARNRAGGRGTDTQYF
NA	TRBJ2-3	TRBV28	NA	TGTGCCAGCAGTTTCGGGTCGGATACGCAGTATTTT	CASSFGSDTQYF
once	TRBJ1-3	TRBV27	NA	TGTGCCAGCAGTCTAGGACAAGCCTCTGGAAACACCATATATTTT	CASSLGQASGNTIYF
NA	TRBJ2-2	TRBV6-6	TRBD2	TGTGCCTCTAGCGGGACTGACACCGGGGAGCTGTTTTTT	CASSGTDTGELFF
once	TRBJ2-1	TRBV9	NA	TGTGCCAGCAGCGTAGCGGGAGAGACATACAATGAGCAGTTCTTC	CASSVAGETYNEQFF
NA	TRBJ2-1	TRBV5-1	TRBD2	TGCGCCAGCAGCCGAGCGGGGGAATCCTACAATGAGCAGTTCTTC	CASSRAGESYNEQFF
NA	TRBJ2-2	TRBV28	NA	TGTGCCAGCAGTTTGAGCACCGGGGAGCTGTTTTTT	CASSLSTGELFF
NA	TRBJ2-5	TRBV10-3	TRBD1	TGTGCCACCCACCCGGGACAGGGTCTCCAAGAGACCCAGTACTTC	CATHPGQGLQETQYF
few	TRBJ2-7	TRBV6-6	NA	TGTGCCAGCAGTTACGGGGGGGAGCAGTACTTC	CASSYGGEQYF
NA	TRBJ2-7	TRBV7-9	TRBD1	TGTGCCAGCAGCCCGGACAGGGCCATACTAGGTGACGAGCAGTACTTC	CASSPDRAILGDEQYF
NA	TRBJ1-1	TRBV5-5	NA	TGTGCCAGCACCGGGTGGACTGAAGCTTTCTTT	CASTGWTEAFF
few	TRBJ1-3	TRBV7-2	NA	TGTGCCAGCAGCTTATTTGCAGGACTGACTGGAAACACCATATATTTT	CASSLFAGLTGNTIYF
NA	TRBJ1-5	TRBV6-5	TRBD1	TGTGCCAGCAGAACCGGACAGGCGCCCCAGCATTTT	CASRTGQAPQHF
NA	TRBJ2-1	TRBV11-2	NA	TGTGCCAGCAGCTTAGAACAGGGCGCCTACAATGAGCAGTTCTTC	CASSLEQGAYNEQFF
NA	TRBJ2-2	TRBV19	TRBD1	TGTGCCAGTAGTACTCGACCGGGACAGGGCACCGGGGAGCTGTTTTTT	CASSTRPGQGTGELFF
NA	TRBJ2-2	TRBV5-6	NA	TGTGCCAGCAGCCCGGCGGGGACCGGGGAGCTGTTTTTT	CASSPAGTGELFF
few	TRBJ1-4	TRBV12-5	NA	TGTGCTAGTGGTCTCGACGGGACACTCGGCGGTGATGAAAAACTGTTTTTT	CASGLDGTLGGDEKLFF
NA	TRBJ1-2	TRBV5-5	NA	TGTGCCAGCAGCTTGGTTGGCGGCCCTACGAGTGGCTACACCTTC	CASSLVGGPTSGYTF
NA	TRBJ1-2	TRBV7-2	TRBD1	TGTGCCAGCAGCCCTGGGACAGGGGGAATGAACTATGGCTACACCTTC	CASSPGTGGMNYGYTF
NA	TRBJ2-1	TRBV7-2	NA	TGTGCCACCGGGGGTGGGGGTGGCTCCTACAATGAGCAGTTCTTC	CATGGGGGSYNEQFF
NA	TRBJ1-5	TRBV21-1	NA	TGTGCCAGCCCCTTATCGACAGGGGGAATTAATCAGCCCCAGCATTTT	CASPLSTGGINQPQHF
NA	TRBJ1-3	TRBV7-3	NA	TGTGCCAGCAGCTTAGGCAGGGGAAACACCATATATTTT	CASSLGRGNTIYF
once	TRBJ2-2	TRBV5-1	TRBD1	TGCGCCAGCAGCTTGAGTCCCAGGGGGCCGGGCACCGGGGAGCTGTTTTTT	CASSLSPRGPGTGELFF
NA	TRBJ1-2	TRBV5-1	NA	TGCGCCAGCAGCTTGGCCGTGGCAGACTATGGCTACACCTTC	CASSLAVADYGYTF
NA	TRBJ2-3	TRBV18	TRBD2	TGTGCCAGCTCACCTAAGCGGGAGTTTGGCACAGATACGCAGTATTTT	CASSPKREFGTDTQYF
NA	TRBJ1-2	TRBV28	NA	TGTGCCGCTTCGGACAGCTATGGCTACACCTTC	CAASDSYGYTF
NA	TRBJ1-2	TRBV6-1	NA	TGTGCCAGCAGTGCGCAGGGTGGTCCTTATGGCTACACCTTC	CASSAQGGPYGYTF
NA	TRBJ2-7	TRBV19	NA	TGTGCCAGTAGTATCCAGGGAATGGCCTACGAGCAGTACTTC	CASSIQGMAYEQYF